This T cell receptor beta chain was recovered during a study of blood T cell repertoires in COVID-19. Turning to the study itself: COVID-19 samples from acute and convalescent phases originated in the United States, Italy and Spain. PBMCs, B-cell-depleted T cells, or T cells were the source of the cDNA or gDNA that made up the material.

Seattle cases were enrolled at active infection and followed longitudinally. Germline loops: CDR1 MNHEY, CDR2 SVGEGT. This CDR3 has 16 residues. The V end was cut by 5 bases, the J end by 0 bases, with 16 bases between. As originally analysed: Estimated nucleated cell counts came from reference gene primer amplification. Sequencing used immunoSEQ multiplex PCR; TCRdb keeps in-frame clones, though not all of them. That table gives V, J and clone size, and the DNA gave D and trimming. Here the sample spans approximately 330,000 clones, over 80% being singletons. This sequence originates from a young man with COVID-19, enrolled during active disease. Material for sequencing was peripheral blood. The rearrangement uses TRBV6-2 or TRBV6-3 and TRBJ1-1; D is uncertain. CDR3 residues: CASSPFLGSLNTEAFF. DNA of the CDR3: TGTGCCAGCAGTCCCTTCTTGGGGAGCTTGAACACTGAAGCTTTCTTT.